The source of this TCR beta chain is a study of response to subunit inactivated influenza vaccine. This CDR3 has 14 amino acids. CDR1 and CDR2 from the germline V gene are MDHEN and SYDVKM. V shed 5 bases, J shed 2 bases, and the junction held 3 bases outside the gene matches. MiXCR, applied by TCRdb to the RT-PCR reads, yields one record per CDR3 protein. The sample has roughly 670,000 distinct CDR3 sequences, approximately 15% seen once; the top ten hold 6% to 9.5%. Sequencing was performed on PBMCs from blood, taken around 14 days before vaccination. The chain combines TRBV28 with TRBJ1-2; 9 bases align to TRBD1. This TCR was recovered from a man in his fifties or sixties who received an inactivated influenza vaccine. This chain's CDR3 is CASSRDRVNYGYTF. The CDR3 DNA reads TGTGCCAGCAGTCGGGACAGGGTCAACTATGGCTACACCTTC.